What follows is one T cell receptor beta chain and its context. The antigen remains undetermined. TCRdb re-analysed the RT-PCR reads in MiXCR, keeping a single row per CDR3 protein. The repertoire holds more than 600,000 distinct CDR3 sequences, with about a fifth as singletons. The data were obtained in a study of response to subunit inactivated influenza vaccine. Study outcomes and limitations: The authors suggested that few new T cells are recruited per seasonal influenza vaccination.

CDR1 is DFQATT, CDR2 SNEGSKA, per germline (reference sequence). V was pared by 6 bases and J by 2 bases, with 9 bases of the junction left unmatched. This CDR3 region has 17 residues. This TCR derives from a man over 45 who received an inactivated influenza vaccine. The rearrangement joins TRBV20-1 to TRBJ2-4; 14 nucleotides line up with TRBD2. The sample consisted of PBMCs from blood, taken 5 to 6 days after vaccination. The CDR3 here is CSAPGLAGVETKNIQYF. The DNA for the CDR3 is TGCAGTGCCCCGGGACTAGCGGGAGTCGAAACCAAAAACATTCAGTACTTC.